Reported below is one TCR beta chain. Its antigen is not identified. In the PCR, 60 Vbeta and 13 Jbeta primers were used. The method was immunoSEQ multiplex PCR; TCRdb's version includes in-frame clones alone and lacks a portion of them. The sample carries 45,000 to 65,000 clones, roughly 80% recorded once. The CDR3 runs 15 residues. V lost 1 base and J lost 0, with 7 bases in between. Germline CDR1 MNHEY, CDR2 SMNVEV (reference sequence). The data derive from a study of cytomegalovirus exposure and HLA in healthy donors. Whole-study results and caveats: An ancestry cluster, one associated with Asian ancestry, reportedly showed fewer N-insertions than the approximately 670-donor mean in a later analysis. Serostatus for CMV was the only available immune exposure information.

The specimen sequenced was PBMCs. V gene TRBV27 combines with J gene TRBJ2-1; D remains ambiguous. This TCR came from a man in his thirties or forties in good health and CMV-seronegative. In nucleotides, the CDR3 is TGTGCCAGCAGTTTATTACTCTCCTCCTACAATGAGCAGTTCTTC. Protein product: CASSLLLSSYNEQFF.